This TCR beta chain was recorded in a study of vaccination and CD4 T cells after COVID-19. Study information: The stimulating agents, overlapping spike peptides, came from SARS-CoV-2, HCoV-NL63, HCoV-OC43 and HCoV-229E. Study-level results: There was no significant change from about 20 to 38 median reactive clonotypes.

V gave up 2 bases and J gave up 4 bases, with 12 bases separating them. The V gene's germline CDR1 is MNHEY and CDR2 SMNVEV (reference sequence). The CDR3 is 15 amino acids. The table lists this clonotype with a few counts. Its antigen is still unknown. This sample's treatment: approximately 9-day PBMC culture with coronavirus spike peptide pools or control peptides (ViraFEST assay). The Oncomine TCR Beta short-read assay was what sequenced the DNA obtained from cultured CD4+ T cells. TCRdb re-derived calls from the PCR reads in MiXCR, one entry per CDR3 protein. This repertoire shows roughly 14,000 distinct CDR3 sequences, approximately 30% found once; its top ten account for roughly a third.

The specimen sequenced was cultured CD4+ T cells from blood. This TCR was sampled from a human donor with COVID-19. The rearrangement links TRBV27 to TRBJ2-1; no clear D. CDR3 DNA sequence: TGTGCCAGCAGTTTAGCTTCTACCTTATACAATGAGCAGTTCTTC. Its protein is CASSLASTLYNEQFF.